This T cell receptor (beta chain) was sequenced during a study of cytomegalovirus exposure and HLA in healthy donors (dated by TCRdb to between 2016 and 2019). With respect to the entire study: In an earlier analysis of several hundred of the donors, 250 to 350 Gb of sequence data and 100 million or so unique TCR beta sequences from roughly 190 million T cells were reported. An early release covering roughly 580 HLA-typed donors comprised about 300 gigabases of sequencing data and roughly 85 million unique TCR sequences. Among the 398 genotyped donors, approximately 77% belonged to the genetic ancestry cluster associated with self-reported Caucasian donors. The study was designed to test whether signatures of past pathogen exposure could be identified by cataloging public T cell receptors. Using immunosequencing, the study profiled T cell repertoires from around 670 subjects and related those repertoires to cytomegalovirus serostatus. Along with the roughly 700-subject first cohort, a separate validation cohort of 120 different subjects was used. To predict cytomegalovirus infection status, the study combined high-throughput TCR immunosequencing, statistical association of individual TCRs with disease status, and machine learning. To study patterns of TCR occurrence, a later analysis re-analyzed previously published TCR beta repertoires from several hundred donors and added high-resolution HLA genotyping. In the later analysis, no new phenotypic data were used to find candidate immune exposures; instead, reliance was placed on TCR beta sequences and their occurrence across donors. An earlier analysis of 587 of the donors used high-throughput TCR beta sequencing to judge whether each TCR beta V gene segment behaved as functional or pseudogenic. Donor age, sex, ethnicity and CMV serostatus were compiled together with the repertoire data. A later genetic analysis used genome-wide SNP genotypes for about three fifths of the 666 donors, treating that subset as a discovery cohort. All discovery cohort repertoires had been generated using a single sequencing platform. HLA typing covered class I and class II loci at four-digit resolution. Typing coverage differed by locus: A, B, C, DRB1 and DQB1 were typed in about 620-630 donors, DQA1 in 522, DPA1 in 600 to 610, and DPB1 in just under 490. About five DR-DQ haplotypes were treated as single units for association and clustering because of strong linkage in the cohort. Among around 400 genotyped donors of the cohort, an average of roughly 240,000 unique TCR beta nucleotide sequences were sequenced per donor, about a sixth of them non-productive. The investigation overall reported the following: While some public TCRs were present in many individuals, most TCR sequences turned up only very rarely across donors. The presence/absence analyses assumed that sequencing depth was roughly uniform across donors, and that assumption may not be true. Broadly in line with IMGT annotations, most TCR beta V segments showed up in productive rearrangements about 87% or about 30% of the time in an earlier analysis of several hundred of the donors. In a later analysis, HLA-associated TCR beta chains showed more clonal expansion and lower generation probabilities than non-associated chains that were equally common. Because the 87-base-pair reads could not distinguish some IMGT-functional V segments, including TRBV6-2 and TRBV6-3, those segments were excluded. A later analysis found that TCR association rates varied across HLA loci, with DRB1 alleles showing the most associated TCRs and HLA-C alleles the fewest. In vitro tests confirmed that a few of the cytomegalovirus-associated TCR beta chains recognize cytomegalovirus antigens. A total of 150 or so TCR beta chains were listed by the study as associated with cytomegalovirus. A later genetic analysis associated a missense DCLRE1C variant with V-gene and J-gene trimming of TCR beta chains, and an independent cohort replicated the association. Compared with the approximately 600-donor mean, donors in an Asian-associated ancestry cluster had fewer N-insertions in productive TCRs, according to a later genetic analysis. It was suggested by the authors that the approach could potentially be generalized to other disease states and immunological phenotypes. In a later analysis, most CMV-associated TCR beta chains were found to appear HLA-restricted, with HLA associations seemingly driven largely by CMV exposure. In a later analysis, some 17,000 TCR beta sequences were associated with specific HLA alleles at a false discovery rate of 0.05. The sequencing pipeline was judged likely to have produced a cluster of highly shared sequence variants as a technical artifact. Because counts were too low, some 17 rarely observed V segments, including chromosome 9 orphons, were left out of the earlier analysis of a few hundred of the donors. In a later analysis, several top co-occurrence clusters were reported to appear linked to parvovirus B19, influenza, CMV and Epstein-Barr virus. Correlated functional status among segregating V segments might reflect linkage disequilibrium, but an unknown experimental factor could not be ruled out. HLA typing was unavailable for some donors at each locus, so association tests used only the typed subset. When HLA alleles, especially DR and DQ, strongly co-occurred, attributing TCR associations to individual alleles was difficult. The classifier was reported to diagnose cytomegalovirus status with high specificity and sensitivity in both the original and validation cohorts. The only immune exposure information available for the cohort was CMV serostatus. The cohort was sequenced for TCR beta chains only, and without alpha or paired-chain data the features that could be detected were limited. A further reported finding was that TCR beta sequences accurately predicted the HLA-A and HLA-B alleles for most subjects in the first cohort.

The protocol used for the library was the immunoSEQ multiplex PCR assay. For the multiplex PCR, a mixture combining 60 forward primers for TCR Vbeta segments and 13 reverse primers for TCR Jbeta segments was used. A multiplex PCR assay on genomic DNA amplified the CDR3 region of rearranged TCR beta genes. On the Illumina HiSeq System, the amplified TCR beta libraries were sequenced as 87-base-pair reads. Per the authors' processing: In a later analysis, 70 million to 95 million unique TCR beta chains were counted across the 500 to 850 repertoires, and roughly 10 million of these chains were shared by at least two donors. To remove PCR and sequencing errors, raw reads were error-corrected and collapsed into unique sequences using a nearest-neighbor algorithm that merged closely related sequences. To assign V, D and J gene segments, CDR3 sequences were aligned to IMGT reference sequences. For a sequence to be retained, a match of at least six nucleotides was required to both a V gene segment and a J gene segment. Rearrangements were classified as productive when the CDR3 lacked stop codons and remained in frame with V and J, and all other rearrangements were classified as non-productive. CDR3 was defined according to IMGT convention as the region running from the second conserved V-encoded cysteine to the conserved J-encoded phenylalanine. Sequences without an unambiguous match to a single V gene segment were excluded from the earlier analysis of a few hundred of the donors. In an earlier analysis of 587 of the donors, V segments were called functional above 56.7% productive rearrangements and were called segregating when the between-donor standard deviation exceeded 5%. A statistical classification framework was developed to diagnose cytomegalovirus status using the catalog of TCR beta chain sequences. V and J gene assignment, in a later analysis, came from comparing TCR nucleotide sequences with IMGT/GENE-DB human TR gene sequences. Using the TCRdist pipeline, a later analysis assigned CDR3 sequences along with most-parsimonious VDJ recombination scenarios. In a later analysis, each TCR beta chain was defined by its CDR3 amino acid sequence together with its V-gene family, and reads without a unique V-gene family were excluded. A later analysis removed nearly 600 highly shared, low-generation-probability nucleotide sequences to deal with suspected cross-contamination and a sequencing artifact. In a later analysis, a clonal expansion index for each public chain was calculated from normalized within-repertoire ranks of inferred template counts. In a later analysis, generation probabilities were computed using a VDJ recombination model fitted to out-of-frame rearrangements, and the results were checked against IGoR. A later analysis scored TCR-TCR, TCR-HLA and TCR-CMV co-occurrence with hypergeometric tests, applying a repertoire-size bias correction to TCR pairs. False discovery rates were estimated in a later analysis by permuting HLA or CMV assignments 20 times. A later analysis grouped co-occurring TCRs with DBSCAN, adding TCRdist sequence similarity when clustering within HLA-allele-positive subsets. Repertoires with fewer than 30,000 or more than 120,000 public chains were left out of co-occurrence clustering, as were about 5 repertoires with anomalous nucleotide sharing. TCRdb took over this immuneACCESS table, retaining in-frame rearrangements with V and J assigned. Such tables are incomplete; in checked studies, under half of the missing clones stem from an unresolved V gene, and the remainder is unexplained. Clone size and the V and J calls come from that table; the DNA yielded D and trimming. For this sample the table gives roughly 130,000 clones, of which roughly 82% were detected only once. The ten most abundant clones make up around 10% of the sample.

The cohort comprised hundreds of healthy bone marrow donors. At the time of sampling, every cohort member was nominally healthy, though immune exposures that went unrecorded were likely present. The donor was CMV seropositive and belonged to the group of more than 250 seropositive cohort members. Every donor gave a peripheral blood sample, and the peripheral blood mononuclear cells from that sample were used for TCR beta sequencing. The Qiagen DNeasy Blood Extraction Kit was used to extract genomic DNA from the blood cell samples. The junction shows trimming of 3 bases on V and 5 bases on J, plus 11 bases between the germline ends. For CDR1 and CDR2, the germline V gene lists SGDLS and YYNGEE. The CDR3 sequence holds 13 residues, the cysteine and phenylalanine included. Just the 39-base CDR3 DNA is kept, in frame starting at base 1. A single count supports this clone. The antigen it binds to is not known. Per-nucleotide qualities are absent, and no much larger clonotype sits a single base away.

The TCR originated in a male donor in good health and CMV-seropositive. Sequencing was performed on PBMCs. This sequence uses TRBV9 and TRBJ1-1; TRBD1 is perhaps the D gene, given 5 matching bases. The CDR3 corresponds to CASSAQGGTEAFF. The base sequence is TGTGCCAGCAGCGCGCAGGGTGGAACTGAAGCTTTCTTT.